A single T cell receptor (beta chain) is shown here with its context. Its antigen is currently unknown. These data belong to a study of T cell responses to AZD1222 COVID-19 vaccine. Study-wide findings and caveats: Rises in breadth and depth of Spike-specific TCRs came after two AZD1222 doses.

The CDR3 is made up of 14 amino acids. Germline lookup yields CDR1 SNHLY and CDR2 FYNNEI. The V and J ends lost 8 bases and 7 bases respectively, with 17 bases between them. Assay used: immunoSEQ multiplex PCR; TCRdb lists only in-frame clones, some missing. The table includes 65,000 to 75,000 clones, around nine tenths detected once. The sample was peripheral blood, taken 28 days after the second dose of the MenACWY control vaccine. This chain connects TRBV2 to TRBJ1-4, with D unclear. The sequence was obtained from an adult who received the MenACWY meningococcal vaccine as a control. CDR3 coding DNA: TGTGCCAGCCAGAAGGAGACCTCGGGTGAAAAACTGTTTTTT. The encoded protein is CASQKETSGEKLFF.